This is a list of T cell receptor beta chains from one sample in a study of T cells in Graves' hyperthyroidism and ophthalmopathy. From the multiplex PCR reads, TCRdb called clonotypes with MiXCR, one entry per CDR3 protein. The sample records 350,000 to 450,000 distinct CDR3 sequences, about 14% being singletons. The sample was blood. These receptors originate from a man between 45 and 60 years old with Graves' ophthalmopathy. Each CDR3 is given with its conserved first and last residue. Each record gives: V gene, J gene, CDR3 length, CDR3 protein.

TRBV20-1	TRBJ2-7	15	CSASTGTSGNYEQYF
TRBV3-1	TRBJ1-5	13	CASSQDSNQPQHF
TRBV28	TRBJ2-7	15	CASSLAGHNSYEQYF
TRBV20-1	TRBJ2-3	15	CSASASGRSPITQYF
TRBV19	TRBJ2-3	14	CASGLQGARNTQYF
TRBV9	TRBJ2-3	17	CASSGTGRGASTDTQYF
TRBV18	TRBJ2-5	14	CASSPPAALGTQYF
TRBV6-2/TRBV6-3	TRBJ1-2	16	CASSVTGTANNYGYTF
TRBV19	TRBJ1-5	14	CASKRGPSNQPQHF
TRBV30	TRBJ1-2	12	CAWTTGSYGYTF
TRBV28	TRBJ1-5	16	CASSGAGQGRNQPQHF
TRBV7-9	TRBJ2-5	13	CASSTQYQETQYF
TRBV6-2/TRBV6-3	TRBJ2-6	14	CAHGSDTGANVLTF
TRBV27	TRBJ2-2	15	CASRQGLAEWRELFF
TRBV20-1	TRBJ2-1	15	CSARVRGLERNEQFF